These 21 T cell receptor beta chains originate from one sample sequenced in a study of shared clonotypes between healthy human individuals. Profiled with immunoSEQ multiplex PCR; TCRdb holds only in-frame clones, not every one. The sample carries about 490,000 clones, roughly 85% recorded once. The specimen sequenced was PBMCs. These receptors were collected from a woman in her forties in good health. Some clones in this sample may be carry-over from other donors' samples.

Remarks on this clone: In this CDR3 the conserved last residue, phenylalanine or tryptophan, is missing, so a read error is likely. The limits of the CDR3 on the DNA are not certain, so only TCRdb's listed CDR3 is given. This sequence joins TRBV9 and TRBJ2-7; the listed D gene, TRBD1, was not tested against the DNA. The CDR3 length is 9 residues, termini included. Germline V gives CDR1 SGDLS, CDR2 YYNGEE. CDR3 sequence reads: CASSSRHSS.

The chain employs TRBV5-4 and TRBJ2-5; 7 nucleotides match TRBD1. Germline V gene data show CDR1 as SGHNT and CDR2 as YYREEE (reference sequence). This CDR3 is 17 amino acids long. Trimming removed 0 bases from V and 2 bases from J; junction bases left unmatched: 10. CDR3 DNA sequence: TGTGCCAGCAGCTTGGGACTAACGACAGGGCGGCAAGAGACCCAGTACTTC. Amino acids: CASSLGLTTGRQETQYF.

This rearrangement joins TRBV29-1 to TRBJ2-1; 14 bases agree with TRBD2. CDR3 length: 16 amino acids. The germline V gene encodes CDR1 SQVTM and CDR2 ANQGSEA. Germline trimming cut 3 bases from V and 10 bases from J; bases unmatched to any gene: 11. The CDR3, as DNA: TGCAGCGTTGAGATATGTGGGACTAGCGGGAGCTGCGAGCAGTTCTTC. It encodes CSVEICGTSGSCEQFF.

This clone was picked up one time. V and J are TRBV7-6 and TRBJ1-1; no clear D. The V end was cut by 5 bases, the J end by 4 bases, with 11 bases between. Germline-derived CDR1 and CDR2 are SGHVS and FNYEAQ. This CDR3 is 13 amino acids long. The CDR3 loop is CASSPGIGTEAFF. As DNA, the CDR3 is TGTGCCAGCAGCCCCGGTATTGGCACTGAAGCTTTCTTT.

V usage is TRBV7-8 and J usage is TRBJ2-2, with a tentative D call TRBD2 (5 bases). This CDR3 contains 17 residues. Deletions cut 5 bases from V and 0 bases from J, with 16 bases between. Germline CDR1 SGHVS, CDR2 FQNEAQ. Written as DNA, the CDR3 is TGTGCCAGCAGCCCTTCGAGCGGTCTCGCGAACACCGGGGAGCTGTTTTTT. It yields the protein CASSPSSGLANTGELFF.

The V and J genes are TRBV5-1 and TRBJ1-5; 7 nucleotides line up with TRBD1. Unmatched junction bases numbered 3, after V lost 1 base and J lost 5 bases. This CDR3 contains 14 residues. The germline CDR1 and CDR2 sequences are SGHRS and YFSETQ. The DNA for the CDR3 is TGCGCCAGCAGCTTGAGGGGGCAGGATCAGCCCCAGCATTTT. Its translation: CASSLRGQDQPQHF.

The CDR3 reads CGVCNYGYTF. The CDR3 DNA reads as TGTGGCGTTTGCAACTATGGCTACACCTTC. The chain has TRBV25-1 and TRBJ1-2; D not resolved. This CDR3 region has 10 residues. CDR1 MGHDK and CDR2 SYGVNS come from the germline V gene.

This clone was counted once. The CDR3 DNA reads TGTGCCAGCAGCTTGGCCGGGGGAAGGGGACAAGAGACCCAGTACTTC. Its translation: CASSLAGGRGQETQYF. The chain employs TRBV5-4 and TRBJ2-5, with a tentative D call TRBD2 (6 bases). The CDR3 has 16 residues. Germline V gene data show CDR1 as SGHNT and CDR2 as YYREEE (reference sequence). Trimming left V 0 bases short and J 2 bases short, with 14 bases between.

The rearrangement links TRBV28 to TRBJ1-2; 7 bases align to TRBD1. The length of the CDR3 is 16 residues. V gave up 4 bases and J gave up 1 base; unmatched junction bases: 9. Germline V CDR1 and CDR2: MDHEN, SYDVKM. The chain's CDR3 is CASSSPWTGVNYGYTF. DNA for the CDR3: TGTGCCAGCAGTTCCCCGTGGACAGGAGTTAACTATGGCTACACCTTC.

CDR3: CASSPDRGYGYTF. DNA of the CDR3: TGCGCCAGCAGCCCCGACAGGGGCTATGGCTACACCTTC. J is TRBJ1-2 and V is TRBV5-1, with TRBD1 matching over 8 bases. The V and J ends lost 4 bases and 4 bases, in that order; junction bases with no gene match: 3. The germline V gene has CDR1 SGHRS and CDR2 YFSETQ. The CDR3 length is 13 residues.

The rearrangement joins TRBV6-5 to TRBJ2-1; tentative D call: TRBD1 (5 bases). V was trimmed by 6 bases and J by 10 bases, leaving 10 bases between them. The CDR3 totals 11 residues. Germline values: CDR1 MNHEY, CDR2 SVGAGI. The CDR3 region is CASSGAGEQFF. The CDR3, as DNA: TGTGCCAGCAGCGGCGCAGGGGAGCAGTTCTTC.

The CDR3 DNA sequence: TGTGCCAGCAGCGTCCAACTGGACACCGGGGAGCTGTTTTTT. Amino acid sequence: CASSVQLDTGELFF. The gene calls are TRBV7-2 and TRBJ2-2; D uncertain. The CDR3 sequence is 14 residues long. Trimming took off 5 bases at V and 3 bases at J, with 10 bases between the two ends. Germline loops: CDR1 SGHTA, CDR2 FQGNSA.

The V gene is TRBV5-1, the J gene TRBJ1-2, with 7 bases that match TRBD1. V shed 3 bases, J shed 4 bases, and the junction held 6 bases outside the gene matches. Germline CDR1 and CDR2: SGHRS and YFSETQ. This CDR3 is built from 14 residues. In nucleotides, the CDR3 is TGCGCCAGCAGCTCGGACAGGACTTTCTATGGCTACACCTTC. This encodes CASSSDRTFYGYTF.

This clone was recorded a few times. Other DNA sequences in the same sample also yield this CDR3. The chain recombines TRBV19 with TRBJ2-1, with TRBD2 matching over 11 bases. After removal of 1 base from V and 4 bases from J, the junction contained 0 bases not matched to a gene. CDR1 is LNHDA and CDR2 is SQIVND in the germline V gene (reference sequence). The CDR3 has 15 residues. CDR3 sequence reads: CASSIGTSGYNEQFF. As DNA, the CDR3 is TGTGCCAGTAGTATAGGGACTAGCGGGTACAATGAGCAGTTCTTC.

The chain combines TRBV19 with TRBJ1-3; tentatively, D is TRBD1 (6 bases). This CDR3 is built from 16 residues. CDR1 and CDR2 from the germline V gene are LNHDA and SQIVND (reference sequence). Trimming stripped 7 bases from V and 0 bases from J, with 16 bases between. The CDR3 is CASTQGTEISGNTIYF. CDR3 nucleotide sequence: TGTGCCAGTACCCAGGGGACGGAGATCTCTGGAAACACCATATATTTT.

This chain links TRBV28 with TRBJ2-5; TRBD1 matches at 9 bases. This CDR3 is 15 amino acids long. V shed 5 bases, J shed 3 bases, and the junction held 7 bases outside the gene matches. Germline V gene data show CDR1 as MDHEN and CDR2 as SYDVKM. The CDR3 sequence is CASSRGTGREETQYF. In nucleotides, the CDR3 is TGTGCCAGCAGTCGCGGGACAGGGCGGGAAGAGACCCAGTACTTC.

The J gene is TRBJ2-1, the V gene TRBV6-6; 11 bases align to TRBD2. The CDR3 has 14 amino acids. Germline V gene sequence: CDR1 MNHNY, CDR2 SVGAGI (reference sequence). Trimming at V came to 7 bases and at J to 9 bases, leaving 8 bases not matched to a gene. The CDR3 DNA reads TGTGCCAGCATGACTAGCGGGAAGTTTCCTGAGCAGTTCTTC. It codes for CASMTSGKFPEQFF.

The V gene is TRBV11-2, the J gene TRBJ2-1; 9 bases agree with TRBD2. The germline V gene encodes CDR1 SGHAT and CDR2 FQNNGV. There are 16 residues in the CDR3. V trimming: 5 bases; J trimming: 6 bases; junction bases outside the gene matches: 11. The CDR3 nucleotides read TGTGCCAGCAGCCAAGACCCCCCGGGACTAGCCAATGAGCAGTTCTTC. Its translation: CASSQDPPGLANEQFF.

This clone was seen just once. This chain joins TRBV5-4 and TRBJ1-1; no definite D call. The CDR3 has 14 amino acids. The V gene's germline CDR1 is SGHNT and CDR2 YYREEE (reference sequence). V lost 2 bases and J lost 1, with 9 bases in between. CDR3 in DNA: TGTGCCAGCAGCTTCGGACTCACGAACACTGAAGCTTTCTTT. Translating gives CASSFGLTNTEAFF. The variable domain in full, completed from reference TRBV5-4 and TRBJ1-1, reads ETGVTQSPTHLIKTRGQQVTLRCSSQSGHNTVSWYQQALGQGPQFIFQYYREEENGRGNFPPRFSGLQFPNYSSELNVNALELDDSALYLCASSFGLTNTEAFFGQGTRLTVV.

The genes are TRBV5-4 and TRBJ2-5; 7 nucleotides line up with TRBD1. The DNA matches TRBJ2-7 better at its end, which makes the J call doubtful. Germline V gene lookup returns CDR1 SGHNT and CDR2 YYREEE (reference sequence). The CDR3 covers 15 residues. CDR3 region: CASSPQGRDHYEQYF. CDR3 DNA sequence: TGTGCCAGCAGCCCACAGGGGCGCGATCACTACGAGCAGTACTTC.

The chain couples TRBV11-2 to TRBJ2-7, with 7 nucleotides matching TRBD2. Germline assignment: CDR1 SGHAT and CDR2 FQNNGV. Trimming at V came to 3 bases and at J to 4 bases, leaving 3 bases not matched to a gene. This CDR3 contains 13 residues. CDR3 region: CASSFASGYEQYF. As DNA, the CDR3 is TGTGCCAGCAGCTTCGCTAGCGGTTACGAGCAGTACTTC.